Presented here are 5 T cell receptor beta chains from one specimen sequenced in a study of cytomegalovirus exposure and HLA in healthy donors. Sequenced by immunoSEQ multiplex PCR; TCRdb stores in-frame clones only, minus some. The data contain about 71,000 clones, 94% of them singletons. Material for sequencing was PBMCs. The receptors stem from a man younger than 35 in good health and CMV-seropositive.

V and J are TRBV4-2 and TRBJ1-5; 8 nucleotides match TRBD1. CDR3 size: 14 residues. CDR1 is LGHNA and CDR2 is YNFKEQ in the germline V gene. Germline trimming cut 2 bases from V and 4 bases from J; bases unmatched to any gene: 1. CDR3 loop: CASSQTGGNQPQHF. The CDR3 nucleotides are TGTGCCAGCAGCCAAACAGGGGGTAATCAGCCCCAGCATTTT.

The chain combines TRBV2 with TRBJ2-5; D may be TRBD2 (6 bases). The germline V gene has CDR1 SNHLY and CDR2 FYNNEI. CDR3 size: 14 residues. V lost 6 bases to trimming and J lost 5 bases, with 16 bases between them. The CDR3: CASRPGTGGETQYF. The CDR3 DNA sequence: TGTGCCAGCAGGCCCGGGACTGGGGGGGAGACCCAGTACTTC.

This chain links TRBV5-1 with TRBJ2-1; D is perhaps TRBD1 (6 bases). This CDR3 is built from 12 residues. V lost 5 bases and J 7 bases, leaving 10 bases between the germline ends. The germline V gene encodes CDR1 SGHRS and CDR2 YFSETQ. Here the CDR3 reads CASRSQGNEQFF. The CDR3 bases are TGCGCCAGCAGATCACAGGGAAATGAGCAGTTCTTC. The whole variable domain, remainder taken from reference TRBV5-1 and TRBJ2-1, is KAGVTQTPRYLIKTRGQQVTLSCSPISGHRSVSWYQQTPGQGLQFLFEYFSETQRNKGNFPGRFSGRQFSNSRSEMNVSTLELGDSALYLCASRSQGNEQFFGPGTRLTVL.

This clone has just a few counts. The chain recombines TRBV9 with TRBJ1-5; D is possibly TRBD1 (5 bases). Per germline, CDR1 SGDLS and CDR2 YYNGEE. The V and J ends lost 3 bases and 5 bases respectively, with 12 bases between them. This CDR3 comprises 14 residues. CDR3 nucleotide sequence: TGTGCCAGCAGCGCTCAGGGAGGAGATCAGCCCCAGCATTTT. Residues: CASSAQGGDQPQHF.

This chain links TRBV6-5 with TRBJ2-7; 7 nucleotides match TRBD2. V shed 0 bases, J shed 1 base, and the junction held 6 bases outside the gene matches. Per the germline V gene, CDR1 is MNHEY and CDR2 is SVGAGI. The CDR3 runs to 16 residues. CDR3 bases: TGTGCCAGCAGTTACTCCGGCCGGGGACTATCCTACGAGCAGTACTTC. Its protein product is CASSYSGRGLSYEQYF.